The 20 T cell receptor beta chains reported below all come from one sample, sequenced in a study of shared clonotypes between healthy human individuals (TCRdb year 2020). The receptor library was made with the immunoSEQ multiplex PCR assay. TCRdb holds this immuneACCESS table with in-frame rearrangements only. Some clones are missing; in checked studies, unresolved V genes explain under half, and the rest has no known cause. The sample table shows more than 2,000,000 clones, and more than 80% are seen once. The top ten constitute approximately 0.4% of the sample. The sample comprised naive CD4+ T cells from PBMCs. The cell subset or site label here, explained by the study, means: CD45RA+ positively selected. These receptors were obtained from a man younger than 30 in good health. Some clones in this sample may be carry-over from other donors' samples.

In its sample, this clone was seen once. This chain joins TRBV19 and TRBJ2-2, with D uncertain. CDR3 length: 14 residues. The V end lost 0 bases, the J end lost 8 bases, and 10 bases lay between the germline ends. Per germline, CDR1 LNHDA and CDR2 SQIVND (reference sequence). The chain's CDR3 is CASSIEWSVGELFF. The CDR3 DNA sequence: TGTGCCAGTAGTATAGAATGGTCGGTGGGGGAGCTGTTTTTT.

The chain links TRBV5-1 to TRBJ2-1; 12 nucleotides line up with TRBD1. This CDR3 region has 13 residues. From germline, CDR1 is SGHRS and CDR2 YFSETQ. V gave up 7 bases and J gave up 9 bases; unmatched junction bases: 5. CDR3 loop: CASGTGGSGEQFF. In DNA, the CDR3 is TGCGCCAGCGGGACAGGGGGCTCCGGTGAGCAGTTCTTC.

On this clone itself: Other DNA sequences in the same sample also yield this CDR3. V is TRBV5-1 and J is TRBJ2-1; 10 bases fit TRBD1. The CDR3 is 15 amino acids. Germline assignment: CDR1 SGHRS and CDR2 YFSETQ. Trimming at V came to 5 bases and at J to 2 bases, leaving 4 bases not matched to a gene. CDR3 sequence reads: CASSFGQGAYNEQFF. CDR3 in DNA: TGCGCCAGCAGTTTTGGACAGGGGGCCTACAATGAGCAGTTCTTC.

Notes on this clone: In the same sample, other DNA sequences code for this CDR3. CDR3 in amino acids: CAWSWARSTLRHKETQYF. The CDR3 region has the DNA TGTGCCTGGAGCTGGGCCCGGTCGACCCTGCGGCATAAAGAGACCCAGTACTTC. This chain uses TRBV30 with TRBJ2-5; D is unresolved. The V gene's germline CDR1 is GTSNPN and CDR2 SVGIG (reference sequence). This CDR3 spans 18 amino acids. V lost 3 bases to trimming and J lost 3 bases, with 26 bases between them.

The chain carries TRBV2 and TRBJ2-7; 9 bases line up with TRBD2. The CDR3 spans 14 residues. The junction had 5 bases not matched to a gene; V was cut back by 8 bases and J by 0 bases. The germline CDR1 and CDR2 sequences are SNHLY and FYNNEI. CDR3 region: CASGRSGSSYEQYF. Here the CDR3 DNA reads TGTGCCAGCGGGCGTAGCGGGAGCTCCTACGAGCAGTACTTC.

The CDR3: CASSHPGGDLFSRYTQYF. CDR3 DNA: TGCGCCAGCAGCCATCCGGGGGGGGACCTATTCTCACGATATACGCAGTATTTT. The rearrangement joins TRBV4-1 to TRBJ2-3; 8 bases agree with TRBD2. This CDR3 is built from 18 residues. The V and J ends lost 3 bases and 7 bases, in that order; junction bases with no gene match: 18. Germline loops: CDR1 MGHRA, CDR2 YSYEKL.

This chain connects TRBV9 to TRBJ2-4, with D possibly TRBD2 on 6 matching bases. The germline gives CDR1 SGDLS, CDR2 YYNGEE. Trimming shortened V by 0 bases and J by 10 bases, and 11 bases separated the two germline ends. This CDR3 contains 13 residues. The CDR3 spells CASSVDPGRIQYF. CDR3 sequence (DNA): TGTGCCAGCAGCGTAGACCCAGGGAGGATTCAGTACTTC.

V is TRBV27 and J is TRBJ1-4, with D hard to call. The V and J ends lost 6 bases and 3 bases respectively, with 8 bases between them. The CDR3 length is 13 residues. Germline-derived CDR1 and CDR2 are MNHEY and SMNVEV (reference sequence). The CDR3 loop is CASRGIANEKLFF. CDR3 nucleotides: TGTGCCAGCAGAGGGATAGCTAATGAAAAACTGTTTTTT.

The rearrangement links TRBV18 to TRBJ2-1; D is undetermined. The CDR3 has 13 residues. Trimming left V 2 bases short and J 5 bases short, with 7 bases between. Per the germline V gene, CDR1 is KGHSH and CDR2 is LQKENI. The CDR3 DNA reads as TGTGCCAGCTCACCAGCCCTGAACAATGAGCAGTTCTTC. Residues: CASSPALNNEQFF.

This chain uses TRBV5-1 with TRBJ2-7; D call uncertain. This CDR3 has 16 amino acids. V lost 0 bases and J 2 bases, leaving 15 bases between the germline ends. Germline CDR1 SGHRS, CDR2 YFSETQ. CDR3 DNA sequence: TGCGCCAGCAGCTTGGCGGTCCAGCTGGGGACCTACGAGCAGTACTTC. Protein sequence: CASSLAVQLGTYEQYF.

This chain connects TRBV28 to TRBJ1-3; D is unresolved. V was cut by 5 bases and J by 4 bases, with 12 bases left in between. The length of the CDR3 is 14 residues. The germline V gene has CDR1 MDHEN and CDR2 SYDVKM. CDR3 sequence: CASSPRVSGNTIYF. CDR3 DNA: TGTGCCAGCAGTCCGAGGGTATCGGGAAACACCATATATTTT.

This sequence joins TRBV5-4 and TRBJ1-3, with 7 bases that match TRBD1. From germline, CDR1 is SGHNT and CDR2 YYREEE (reference sequence). The CDR3 is made up of 17 amino acids. The V gene end was trimmed by 1 base and the J gene end by 0 bases; junction bases not matched to a gene: 7. The CDR3 sequence: CASSLQGGPSSGNTIYF. CDR3 in DNA: TGTGCCAGCAGCTTGCAGGGGGGCCCTAGCTCTGGAAACACCATATATTTT.

The V gene is TRBV5-1, the J gene TRBJ2-6; TRBD1 or TRBD2 may be the D gene (6 bases each). CDR1 and CDR2 (germline): SGHRS, YFSETQ. V shed 5 bases and J shed 7 bases, with 13 bases lying between them. The CDR3 is 14 amino acids. The CDR3 region has the DNA TGCGCCAGCAGTCTTACGGGGGCAGCCAACGTCCTGACTTTC. As protein: CASSLTGAANVLTF.

The V and J genes are TRBV19 and TRBJ2-7; D remains unclear. The V gene's germline CDR1 is LNHDA and CDR2 SQIVND (reference sequence). CDR3 size: 11 residues. CDR3 in amino acids: CASSPRGPGRV. CDR3 bases: TGTGCCAGTAGTCCCCGCGGCCCAGGAAGGGTC.

This clone has more than one count but fewer than ten. V is TRBV27 and J is TRBJ1-2, with D possibly matching TRBD1 (6 bases). This CDR3 region has 14 residues. The germline V gene has CDR1 MNHEY and CDR2 SMNVEV (reference sequence). Trimming left V 8 bases short and J 6 bases short, with 19 bases between. CDR3 sequence (DNA): TGTGCCAGCCTTTTGCGGGGGCAGGGCCATGGCTACACCTTC. This translates into CASLLRGQGHGYTF.

The rearrangement uses TRBV6-6 and TRBJ2-7, with 12 bases lining up with TRBD2. V was clipped by 6 bases and J by 7 bases; unmatched bases: 7. The CDR3 length is 14 residues. Germline V CDR1 and CDR2: MNHNY, SVGAGI (reference sequence). The CDR3 nucleotides are TGTGCCAGCAGGTTGGGACTAGCGGGCGTAGAGCAGTACTTC. This sequence encodes CASRLGLAGVEQYF.

The chain combines TRBV5-1 with TRBJ2-2, with a possible D match to TRBD2 (6 bases). Trimming took off 4 bases at V and 7 bases at J, with 14 bases between the two ends. CDR1 and CDR2 (germline): SGHRS, YFSETQ. The CDR3 is 14 residues long. The CDR3 bases are TGCGCCAGCAGCCATCCATCCGGGGGCGGGGAGCTGTTTTTT. It yields the protein CASSHPSGGGELFF. Looking up the rest from reference TRBV5-1 and TRBJ2-2 gives the full variable domain: KAGVTQTPRYLIKTRGQQVTLSCSPISGHRSVSWYQQTPGQGLQFLFEYFSETQRNKGNFPGRFSGRQFSNSRSEMNVSTLELGDSALYLCASSHPSGGGELFFGEGSRLTVL.

The chain recombines TRBV7-3 with TRBJ2-2; a weak D match, TRBD2 (5 bases). CDR1 is SGHTA and CDR2 is FQGTGA in the germline V gene. V was shortened by 0 bases and J by 3 bases, with 11 bases between the two germline ends. This CDR3 is 16 amino acids long. This CDR3 reads CASSLTSSGYTGELFF. The CDR3 DNA reads TGTGCCAGCAGCTTAACTTCCAGCGGATACACCGGGGAGCTGTTTTTT.

This clone was counted between two and nine times. V is TRBV28 and J is TRBJ1-1; D call uncertain. The V end was cut by 8 bases, the J end by 11 bases, with 12 bases between. The CDR3 totals 10 residues. Looked up from germline, CDR1 is MDHEN and CDR2 is SYDVKM. Written as DNA, the CDR3 is TGTGCCAGCGGCAGTGGAAGGGCTTTCTTT. Protein sequence: CASGSGRAFF.

The chain uses TRBV4-3 and TRBJ2-5; 9 bases map to TRBD2. Germline CDR1 and CDR2: LGHNA and YSLEER. This CDR3 has 18 residues. Trimming at V came to 0 bases and at J to 4 bases, leaving 12 bases not matched to a gene. The CDR3 protein is CASSQDWVGLAGSETQYF. CDR3 nucleotide sequence: TGCGCCAGCAGCCAAGACTGGGTAGGGCTAGCGGGATCAGAGACCCAGTACTTC.